This T cell receptor (beta chain) was profiled in a study of naive and memory T cell subsets (dated by TCRdb to about 2017). In terms of the full investigation: An open-source, UMI-based TCR alpha and beta sequencing pipeline was applied to sorted naive and memory peripheral blood T cell subsets. IgG serology results and the functional CMV T cell responses were in complete agreement. RNA was DNase-treated and reverse transcribed with TCR constant-region primers, mostly using SuperScript III.

Trimming costs V 2 bases and J 9 bases, and their ends lie 11 bases apart. Inclusive of the bounding cysteine and phenylalanine, the CDR3 is 13 residues long. Here the CDR3 DNA is all that survives: 39 bases in frame from base 1. CDR1 and CDR2 are drawn from the germline V gene (reference sequence): MNHEY, SMNVEV. General study outcomes and caveats: Clonotypes were defined as single alpha or beta chain sequences, not paired alpha/beta receptors. RNA-based TCR counts may be affected by expression changes linked to T cell activation and differentiation. TCR abundance followed a power law with an exponent that was different for naive and memory subsets but consistent across the three individuals. The repertoire findings for the naive and memory subsets could not be validated, as no ground truth was available. Naive repertoires, especially CD8, contained a few larger clonotypes, possibly memory cells re-expressing CD45RA. After error correction, only a single occurrence was seen for over 95% of naive TCR sequences, so much steeper abundance distributions were produced than in memory subsets. In both CD4 and CD8 cells, going from naive through CM, EM and EMRA, the Gini index went up while Shannon and inverse Simpson diversity went down.

The library was produced with UMI-ligation and nested PCR. To cover both TRBC1 and TRBC2, the beta constant-region primer consisted of an equimolar mix of two oligonucleotides. T4 RNA ligase 1 ligated a single-stranded oligonucleotide carrying the SP2 primer and a 12-nucleotide UMI to the cDNA 3' end. The ligated cDNA went through four rounds of PCR with nested alpha and beta constant-region primers together with the SP2 primer. Incubation of the ligation reaction lasted about 20-25 hours at 16 degrees C. PCR2 was typically run as a SYBR Green qPCR and stopped at a predetermined threshold to prevent over-amplification. All purifications after the first were performed with Agencourt AMPure XP magnetic beads. Libraries were quantified by Qubit and checked on a TapeStation, where a main peak was expected near 650 bp. The pooled libraries were sequenced on an Illumina MiSeq using v2 2x251 paired-end kits, which usually yielded about 0.95-2 million reads per sample. Each sample was pooled at 4 nM, and about 4.5-7.5% PhiX was included to help cluster recognition. The original pipeline was this. Using tag matching that tolerated one base-pair mismatch, Decombinator assigned V and J genes to FASTQ reads that had been processed by Demultiplexor. Collapsinator relied on UMIs to fix sequencing errors as well as frequency errors caused by PCR heterogeneity. CDR3Translator translated TCRs and extracted CDR3s from the conserved cysteine to the FGXG phenylalanine, flagging non-productive sequences. Gini, Shannon entropy and inverse Simpson indices were computed after subsampling the repertoires to the same number of UMI-defined TCRs. Within the linear range, a power law was fitted to clonotype abundance distributions using maximum likelihood. On one naive CD8 sample, the pipeline and MIGEC gave similar UMI counts, unique TCR numbers and clonal distributions. One analysis removed from the naive repertoire any naive TCRs that were also present in any memory subset from the same donor. A set of several thousand CMV-associated CDR3 sequences, compiled from VDJdb and a published dataset, was used to search the repertoires. The raw public reads went through TCRdb reprocessing: fastp at Q25, MiXCR clone calling, in-frame beta chains kept. Each CDR3 protein appears once, grouped with its most common genes and DNA. The V and J calls follow TCRdb's processing rather than the paper's. The sample table records 130,000 to 150,000 distinct CDR3 sequences; approximately 17% of these occur just once. The ten largest clones represent about 0.15% of the sample.

As regards this clonotype: Its specific antigen is unknown. Base quality data are lacking; no much larger clone is found one base away.

TCR alpha and beta chain libraries were amplified separately from the second PCR step onward. To determine each donor's CMV status, fresh PBMCs were stimulated overnight with CMV viral lysate, and IFNgamma production from CD4+ T cells was then assessed. Miltenyi beads were used first to positively select CD4 T cells, and CD8 T cells were then positively selected from the CD4-negative fraction. Cells stained for CD3, CD4, CD8, CD45RA, CD27 and a live/dead dye were sorted on a BD Aria II into four subsets by CD45RA and CD27. Blood came from three healthy volunteers, each fractionated into CD4 and CD8 T cells and then into four differentiation subsets. About 120 ml of peripheral blood was taken from each donor, and PBMC were separated by density-gradient centrifugation on Ficoll-Paque PLUS. The sorted cells were lysed in RLT buffer, after which RNA was extracted using a Qiagen RNeasy kit and kept at -80 degrees C.

The rearrangement combines TRBV27 with TRBJ1-5; TRBD1 is a weak D gene call, 5 bases matching. The clonotype was recovered from a human donor in good health. The sequencing sample was made of naive CD4+ T cells from blood. What the cell subset or site label conveys for this sample: naive T cells, CD45RA high CD27+. The CDR3 in this case is CASSLEGRGPQHF. The DNA sequence follows: TGTGCCAGCAGTTTAGAGGGGCGAGGGCCCCAGCATTTT.